This TCR beta chain was sequenced in a study of T-cell memory formation after mild COVID-19 (TCRdb year 2021). Context from the whole study: TCR sequence clusters from the two donors were largely donor specific. In two donors, T-cell clones that expanded and contracted after mild COVID-19 were tracked by sequencing TCRalpha and TCRbeta repertoires over time. The cohort comprised two young, previously healthy adult volunteers, one female and one male.

Sequencing instrument: Illumina NovaSeq 6000. TCRalpha and TCRbeta cDNA libraries were built by 5'RACE with constant-segment primers, adding sample barcodes and unique molecular identifiers. Trizol reagent was used to extract RNA from every sample. The libraries were amplified in two PCR steps, and the second step added a second sample barcode and Illumina TruSeq adapters. Sequencing of libraries was performed on an Illumina NovaSeq with 2 x 150 bp paired-end reads. The original pipeline was this. Reads were demultiplexed and collapsed into UMI-guided consensus sequences with migec v1.2.7. With mixcr v2.1.11, UMI consensuses were aligned to TRA and TRB V and J templates and assembled into clonotypes. Expanded or contracted clonotypes were those called significant by both edgeR and NoisET, with noise models trained on biological replicates. For edgeR calls, a false discovery rate-adjusted p below 0.01 and a log2 fold-change threshold of 1 were applied. As an exploratory analysis of dynamics, max-normalized trajectories of the 1000 most abundant clonotypes were examined with PCA combined with hierarchical clustering. The CD4 or CD8 phenotype of responding clones was assigned using the separately sequenced CD4+ and CD8+ repertoires. TCRdb ran its own pipeline on the public reads, namely fastp trimming at Q25 and MiXCR clone calling, and kept in-frame beta chains. Every CDR3 protein is listed once, alongside the most common genes and DNA of its rows. The V and J calls shown here were made by TCRdb, not taken from the authors' results. The sample includes roughly 130,000 distinct CDR3 sequences, with about 6% observed a single time. Together, the top ten hold roughly 2% of the sample.

Germline trimming: 5 bases from V, 1 base from J; junction bases outside gene matches: 6. The CDR3 measures 15 amino acids from cysteine to phenylalanine. Of the read, only the CDR3 DNA is kept; its 45 bases are in frame from base 1. CDR1 and CDR2 were assigned from the germline V gene (reference sequence) as LNHDA and SQIVND. Points the paper makes about the study in general: Whether the second-wave clones peaking on day 37 were SARS-CoV-2 specific was not confirmed. Some responding clones were detected in pre-infection memory, which suggested that pre-existing cross-reactive memory T cells had joined the SARS-CoV-2 response. From day 15 to 85, contracting clones showed balanced CD4/CD8 phenotypes, whereas a second wave of clones that expanded from day 15 to 37 leaned towards CD4+. Only a couple of mild cases were covered in the study, and larger cohorts including severe cases with pre-infection samples were considered necessary. Contracting CD4+ clones were located mainly in the CM and EM memory subsets, whereas CD8+ clones were found to be enriched in EMRA.

Ficoll-Paque density gradient centrifugation was the method used to isolate PBMCs. Comments on this clonotype: This receptor's antigen is unknown. No much larger clone is present one base from it, and per-base qualities are unavailable.

Input material: PBMCs or a T cell subset sorted from them (not recorded which). The rearrangement combines TRBV19 with TRBJ2-5; 8 bases in the junction line up with TRBD2. The receptor was isolated from an adult woman who had mild COVID-19 (a few samples of this study predate the infection). The sample titles of this study are shuffled in the database, so cell type and time point are left out; the donor was told from shared clones. CDR3 reads: CASSSGGTFQETQYF. The DNA sequence follows: TGTGCCAGTAGTTCGGGGGGGACTTTCCAAGAGACCCAGTACTTC.